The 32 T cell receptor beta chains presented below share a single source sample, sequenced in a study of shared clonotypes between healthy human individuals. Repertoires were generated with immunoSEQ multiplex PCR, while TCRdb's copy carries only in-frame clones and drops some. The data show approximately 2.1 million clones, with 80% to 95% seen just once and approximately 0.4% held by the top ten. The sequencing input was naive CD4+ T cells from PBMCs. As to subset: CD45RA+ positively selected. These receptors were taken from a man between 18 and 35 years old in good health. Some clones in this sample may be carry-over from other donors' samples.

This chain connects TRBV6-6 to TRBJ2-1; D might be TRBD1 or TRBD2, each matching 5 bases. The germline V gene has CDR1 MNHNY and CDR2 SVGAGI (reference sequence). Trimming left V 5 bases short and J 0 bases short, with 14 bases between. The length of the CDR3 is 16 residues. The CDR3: CASSPKGPSSYNEQFF. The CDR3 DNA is TGTGCCAGCAGTCCGAAGGGACCCAGCTCCTACAATGAGCAGTTCTTC.

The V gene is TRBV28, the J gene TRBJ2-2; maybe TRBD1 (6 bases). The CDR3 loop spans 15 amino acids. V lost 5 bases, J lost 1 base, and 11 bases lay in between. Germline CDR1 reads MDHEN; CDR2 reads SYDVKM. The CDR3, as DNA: TGTGCCAGCAGTGCAGGGGTTTTGAACACCGGGGAGCTGTTTTTT. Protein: CASSAGVLNTGELFF.

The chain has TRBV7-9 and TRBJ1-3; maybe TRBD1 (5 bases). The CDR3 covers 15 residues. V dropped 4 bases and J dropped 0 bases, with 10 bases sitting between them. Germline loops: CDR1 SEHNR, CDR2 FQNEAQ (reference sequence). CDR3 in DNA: TGTGCCAGCAGCTGGGACGGGATCTCTGGAAACACCATATATTTT. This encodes CASSWDGISGNTIYF.

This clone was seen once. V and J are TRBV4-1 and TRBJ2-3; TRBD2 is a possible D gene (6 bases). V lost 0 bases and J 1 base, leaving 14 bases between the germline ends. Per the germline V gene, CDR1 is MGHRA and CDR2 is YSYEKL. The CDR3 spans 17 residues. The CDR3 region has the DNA TGCGCCAGCAGCCAAGATCGGCTGGGACTTCGCACAGATACGCAGTATTTT. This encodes CASSQDRLGLRTDTQYF.

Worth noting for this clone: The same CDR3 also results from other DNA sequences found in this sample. The CDR3 region is CASRSPGQGAREQYF. The CDR3 coding sequence is TGTGCCAGCAGGAGTCCGGGACAGGGGGCTCGCGAGCAGTACTTC. The chain recombines TRBV28 with TRBJ2-7; 12 bases fit TRBD1. Trimming took 6 bases from V and 6 from J; bases not matched to a gene: 9. The germline gives CDR1 MDHEN, CDR2 SYDVKM. The length of the CDR3 is 15 residues. The whole variable domain, remainder taken from reference TRBV28 and TRBJ2-7, is DVKVTQSSRYLVKRTGEKVFLECVQDMDHENMFWYRQDPGLGLRLIYFSYDVKMKEKGDIPEGYSVSREKKERFSLILESASTNQTSMYLCASRSPGQGAREQYFGPGTRLTVT.

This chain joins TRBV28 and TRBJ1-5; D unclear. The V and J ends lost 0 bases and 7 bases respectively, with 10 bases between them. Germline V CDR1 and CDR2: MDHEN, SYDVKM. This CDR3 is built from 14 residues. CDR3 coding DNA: TGTGCCAGCAGTTTATGGGGGTTCGGGCAGCCCCAGCATTTT. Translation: CASSLWGFGQPQHF. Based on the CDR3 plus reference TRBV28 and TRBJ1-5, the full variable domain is DVKVTQSSRYLVKRTGEKVFLECVQDMDHENMFWYRQDPGLGLRLIYFSYDVKMKEKGDIPEGYSVSREKKERFSLILESASTNQTSMYLCASSLWGFGQPQHFGDGTRLSIL.

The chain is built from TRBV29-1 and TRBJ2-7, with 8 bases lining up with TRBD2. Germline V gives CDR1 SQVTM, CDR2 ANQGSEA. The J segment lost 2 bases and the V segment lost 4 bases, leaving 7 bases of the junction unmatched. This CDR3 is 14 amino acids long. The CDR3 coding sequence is TGCAGCGTTGTCGGGGGGGGGACTACCTACGAGCAGTACTTC. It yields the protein CSVVGGGTTYEQYF.

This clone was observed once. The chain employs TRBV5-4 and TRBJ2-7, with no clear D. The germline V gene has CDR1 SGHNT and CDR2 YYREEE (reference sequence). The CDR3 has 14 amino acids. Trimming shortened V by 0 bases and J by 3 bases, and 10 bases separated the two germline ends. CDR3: CASSLGGGYYEQYF. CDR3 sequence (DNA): TGTGCCAGCAGCTTGGGGGGTGGATACTACGAGCAGTACTTC. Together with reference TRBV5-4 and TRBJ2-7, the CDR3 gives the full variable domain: ETGVTQSPTHLIKTRGQQVTLRCSSQSGHNTVSWYQQALGQGPQFIFQYYREEENGRGNFPPRFSGLQFPNYSSELNVNALELDDSALYLCASSLGGGYYEQYFGPGTRLTVT.

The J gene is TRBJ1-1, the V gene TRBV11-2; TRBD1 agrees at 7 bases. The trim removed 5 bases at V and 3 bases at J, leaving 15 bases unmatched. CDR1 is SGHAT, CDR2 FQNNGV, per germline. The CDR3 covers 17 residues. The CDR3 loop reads CASSIRTSTGVDTEAFF. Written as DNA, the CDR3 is TGTGCCAGCAGCATCAGAACATCCACAGGGGTTGACACTGAAGCTTTCTTT.

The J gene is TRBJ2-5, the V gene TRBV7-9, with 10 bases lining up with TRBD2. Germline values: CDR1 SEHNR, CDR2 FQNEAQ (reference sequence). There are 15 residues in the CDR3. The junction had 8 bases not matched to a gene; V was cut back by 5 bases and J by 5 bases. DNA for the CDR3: TGTGCCAGCAGCCCAGCGGGAGGGCCAGGGGAGACCCAGTACTTC. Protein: CASSPAGGPGETQYF.

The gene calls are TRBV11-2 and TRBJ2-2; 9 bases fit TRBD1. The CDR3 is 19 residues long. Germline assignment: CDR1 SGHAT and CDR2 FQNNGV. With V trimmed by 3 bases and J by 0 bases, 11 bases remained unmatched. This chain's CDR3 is CASSFLAGTGSANTGELFF. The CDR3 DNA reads TGTGCCAGCAGCTTCCTCGCGGGGACAGGGAGCGCGAACACCGGGGAGCTGTTTTTT. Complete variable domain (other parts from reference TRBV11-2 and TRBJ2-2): EAGVAQSPRYKIIEKRQSVAFWCNPISGHATLYWYQQILGQGPKLLIQFQNNGVVDDSQLPKDRFSAERLKGVDSTLKIQPAKLEDSAVYLCASSFLAGTGSANTGELFFGEGSRLTVL.

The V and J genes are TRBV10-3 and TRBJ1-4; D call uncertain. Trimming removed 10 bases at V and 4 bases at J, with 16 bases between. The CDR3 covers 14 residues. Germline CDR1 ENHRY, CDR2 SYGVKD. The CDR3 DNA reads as TGTGCCACGGCCTCGGGCTCCTTTAATGAAAAACTGTTTTTT. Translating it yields CATASGSFNEKLFF.

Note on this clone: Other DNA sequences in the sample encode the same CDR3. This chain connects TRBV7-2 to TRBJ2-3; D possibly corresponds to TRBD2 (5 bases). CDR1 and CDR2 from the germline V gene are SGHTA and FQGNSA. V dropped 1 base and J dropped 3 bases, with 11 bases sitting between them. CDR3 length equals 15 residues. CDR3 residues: CASSLERGSTDTQYF. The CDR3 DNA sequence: TGTGCCAGCAGCTTAGAACGGGGTTCGACAGATACGCAGTATTTT.

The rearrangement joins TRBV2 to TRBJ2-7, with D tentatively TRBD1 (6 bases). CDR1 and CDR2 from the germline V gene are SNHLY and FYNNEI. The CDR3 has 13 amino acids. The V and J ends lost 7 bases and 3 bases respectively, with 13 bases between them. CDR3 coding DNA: TGTGCCAGCATCCCCCCAGGGGACTACGAGCAGTACTTC. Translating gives CASIPPGDYEQYF.

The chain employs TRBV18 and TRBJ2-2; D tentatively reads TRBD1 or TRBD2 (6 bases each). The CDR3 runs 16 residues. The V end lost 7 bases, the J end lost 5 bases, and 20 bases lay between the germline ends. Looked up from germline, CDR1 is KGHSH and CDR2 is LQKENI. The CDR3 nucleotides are TGTGCCAGCTACTTAGGAGGGGGATCGAGGACCGGGGAGCTGTTTTTT. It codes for CASYLGGGSRTGELFF.

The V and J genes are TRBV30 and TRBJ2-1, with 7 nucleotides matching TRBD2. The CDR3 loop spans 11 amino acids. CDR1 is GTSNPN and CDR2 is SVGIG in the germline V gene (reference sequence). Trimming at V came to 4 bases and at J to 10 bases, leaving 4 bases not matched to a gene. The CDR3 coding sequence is TGTGCCTGGACCGGGGGGAAGGAGCAGTTCTTC. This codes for CAWTGGKEQFF.

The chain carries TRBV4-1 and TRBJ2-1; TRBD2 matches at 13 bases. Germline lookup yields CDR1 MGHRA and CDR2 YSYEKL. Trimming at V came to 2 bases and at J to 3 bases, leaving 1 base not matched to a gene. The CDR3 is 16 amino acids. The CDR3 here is CASSQWTSGSYNEQFF. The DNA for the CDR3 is TGCGCCAGCAGCCAATGGACTAGCGGGAGCTACAATGAGCAGTTCTTC.

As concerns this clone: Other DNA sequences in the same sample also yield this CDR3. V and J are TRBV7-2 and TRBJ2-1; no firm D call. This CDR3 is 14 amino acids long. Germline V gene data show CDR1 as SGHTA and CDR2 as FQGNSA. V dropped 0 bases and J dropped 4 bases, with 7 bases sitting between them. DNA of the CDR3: TGTGCCAGCAGCTTAGCAACGCCTTACAATGAGCAGTTCTTC. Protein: CASSLATPYNEQFF.

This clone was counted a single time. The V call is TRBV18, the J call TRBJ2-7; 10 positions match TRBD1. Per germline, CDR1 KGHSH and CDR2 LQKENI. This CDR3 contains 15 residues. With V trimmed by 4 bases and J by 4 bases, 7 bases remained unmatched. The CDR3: CASSRGQGERYEQYF. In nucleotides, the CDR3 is TGTGCCAGCTCACGAGGACAGGGGGAACGGTACGAGCAGTACTTC.

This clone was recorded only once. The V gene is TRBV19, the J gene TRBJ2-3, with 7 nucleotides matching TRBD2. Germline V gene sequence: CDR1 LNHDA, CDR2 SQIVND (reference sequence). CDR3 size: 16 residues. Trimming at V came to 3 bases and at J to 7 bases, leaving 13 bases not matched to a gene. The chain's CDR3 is CASSMRVAGGTNTQYF. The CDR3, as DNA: TGTGCCAGTAGTATGAGAGTAGCGGGTGGGACGAATACGCAGTATTTT.

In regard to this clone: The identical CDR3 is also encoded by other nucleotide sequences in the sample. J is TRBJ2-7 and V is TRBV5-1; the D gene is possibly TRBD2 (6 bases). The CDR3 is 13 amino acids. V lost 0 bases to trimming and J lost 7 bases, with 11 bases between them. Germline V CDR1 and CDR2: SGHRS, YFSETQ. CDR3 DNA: TGCGCCAGCAGCTTGGACGTGGCGGGGGAGCAGTACTTC. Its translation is CASSLDVAGEQYF. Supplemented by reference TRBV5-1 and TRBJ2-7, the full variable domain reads KAGVTQTPRYLIKTRGQQVTLSCSPISGHRSVSWYQQTPGQGLQFLFEYFSETQRNKGNFPGRFSGRQFSNSRSEMNVSTLELGDSALYLCASSLDVAGEQYFGPGTRLTVT.

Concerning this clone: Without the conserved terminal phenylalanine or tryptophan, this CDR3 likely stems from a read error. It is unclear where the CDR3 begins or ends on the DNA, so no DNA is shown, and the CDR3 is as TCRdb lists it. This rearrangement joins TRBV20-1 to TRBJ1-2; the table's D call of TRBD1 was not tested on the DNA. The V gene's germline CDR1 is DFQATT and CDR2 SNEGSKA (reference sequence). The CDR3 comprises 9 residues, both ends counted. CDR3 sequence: CSAKGTASL.

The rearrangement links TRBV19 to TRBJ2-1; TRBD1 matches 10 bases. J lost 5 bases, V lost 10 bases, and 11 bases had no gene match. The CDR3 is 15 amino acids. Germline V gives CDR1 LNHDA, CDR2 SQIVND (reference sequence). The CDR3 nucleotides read TGTGCCACCTCGCCCCGACAGGGGGCCCACAATGAGCAGTTCTTC. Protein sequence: CATSPRQGAHNEQFF.

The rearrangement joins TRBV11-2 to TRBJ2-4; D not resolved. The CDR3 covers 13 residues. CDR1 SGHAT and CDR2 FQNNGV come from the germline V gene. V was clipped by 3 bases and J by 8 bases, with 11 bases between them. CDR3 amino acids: CASSFGFADIQYF. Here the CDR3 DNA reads TGTGCCAGCAGCTTCGGTTTTGCGGACATTCAGTACTTC.

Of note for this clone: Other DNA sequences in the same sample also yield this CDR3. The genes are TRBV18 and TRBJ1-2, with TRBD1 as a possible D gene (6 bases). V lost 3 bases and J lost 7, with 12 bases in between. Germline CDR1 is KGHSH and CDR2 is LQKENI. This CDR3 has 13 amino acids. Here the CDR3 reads CASSPSGAGGYTF. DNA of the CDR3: TGTGCCAGCTCACCCTCAGGGGCGGGTGGCTACACCTTC.

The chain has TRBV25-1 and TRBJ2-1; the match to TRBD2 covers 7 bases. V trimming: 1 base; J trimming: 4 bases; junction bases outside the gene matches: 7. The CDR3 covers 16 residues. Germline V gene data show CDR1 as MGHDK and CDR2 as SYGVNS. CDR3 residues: CASSEFSLAAYNEQFF. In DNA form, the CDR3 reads TGTGCCAGCAGTGAATTTTCCCTAGCGGCATACAATGAGCAGTTCTTC.

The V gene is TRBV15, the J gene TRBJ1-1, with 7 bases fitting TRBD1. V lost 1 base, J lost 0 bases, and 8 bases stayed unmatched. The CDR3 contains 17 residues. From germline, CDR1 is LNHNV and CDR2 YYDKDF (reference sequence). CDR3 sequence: CATSRGRGQLMNTEAFF. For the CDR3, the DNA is TGTGCCACCAGCAGAGGCAGGGGACAGCTAATGAACACTGAAGCTTTCTTT.

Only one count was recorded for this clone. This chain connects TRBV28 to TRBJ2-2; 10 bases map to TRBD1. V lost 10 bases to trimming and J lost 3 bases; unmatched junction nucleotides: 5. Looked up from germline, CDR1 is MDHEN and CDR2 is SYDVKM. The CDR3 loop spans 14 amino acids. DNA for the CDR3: TGTGCCACCCGGGGGACAGGGGACACCGGGGAGCTGTTTTTT. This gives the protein CATRGTGDTGELFF.

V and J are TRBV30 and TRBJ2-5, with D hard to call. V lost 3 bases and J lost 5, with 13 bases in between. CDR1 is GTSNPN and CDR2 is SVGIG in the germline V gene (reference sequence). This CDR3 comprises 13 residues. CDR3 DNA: TGTGCCTGGAGGAAAAACCGTGCGGAGACCCAGTACTTC. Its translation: CAWRKNRAETQYF.

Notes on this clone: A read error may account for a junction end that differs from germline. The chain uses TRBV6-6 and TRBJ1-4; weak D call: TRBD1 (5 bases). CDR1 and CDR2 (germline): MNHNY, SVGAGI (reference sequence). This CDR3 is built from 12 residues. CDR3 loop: CASRPTGTAISF. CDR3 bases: TGTGCCAGCAGACCTACCGGGACGGCCATATCTTTT.

The CDR3 here is CASSGTTGGFHEQYF. The CDR3, as DNA: TGTGCCAGCAGCGGAACGACAGGGGGGTTCCACGAGCAGTACTTC. V gene TRBV9 combines with J gene TRBJ2-7, with 9 bases matching TRBD1. V shed 3 bases and J 5 bases; nucleotides not matched to a gene: 9. CDR1 and CDR2 (germline): SGDLS, YYNGEE. The length of the CDR3 is 15 residues.

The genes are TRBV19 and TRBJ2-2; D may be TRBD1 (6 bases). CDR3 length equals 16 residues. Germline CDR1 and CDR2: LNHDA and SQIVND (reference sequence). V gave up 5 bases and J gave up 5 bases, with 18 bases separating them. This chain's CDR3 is CASSAYKGVRTGELFF. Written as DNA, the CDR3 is TGTGCCAGTAGTGCCTACAAGGGGGTTCGGACCGGGGAGCTGTTTTTT.